This record looks at one T cell receptor (beta chain) sequence and its context. Its target is not known. These data belong to a study of PD-L1 blockade in urothelial cancer. Across the study: Patients with male sex and bladder-origin urothelial cancer accounted for about nine tenths of the roughly 29 enrolled.

This CDR3 contains 14 residues. Trimming took 4 bases from V and 11 from J, leaving 20 bases between them. Germline loops: CDR1 SGHVS, CDR2 FQNEAQ. Overall study results and limits: Patients with durable benefit had greater blood expansion of tumor-associated TCR clones 3 weeks into treatment.

Generated by immunoSEQ multiplex PCR, the TCRdb table keeps only in-frame clones and is missing some. The sample includes 75,000 to 100,000 clones, over 65% seen only once; the top ten take under 8.5%. Time point described: peripheral blood 6 weeks after treatment start. Sequences were derived from PBMCs, sampled around atezolizumab (anti-PD-L1) treatment. The sequence was obtained from a man between 65 and 85 years old with urothelial cancer. This sequence joins TRBV7-8 and TRBJ1-1, with D perhaps matching TRBD1 (6 bases). CDR3 sequence reads: CASSSEGGGFGAFF. The CDR3 DNA follows: TGTGCCAGCAGCTCGGAGGGGGGGGGCTTCGGTGCTTTCTTT.